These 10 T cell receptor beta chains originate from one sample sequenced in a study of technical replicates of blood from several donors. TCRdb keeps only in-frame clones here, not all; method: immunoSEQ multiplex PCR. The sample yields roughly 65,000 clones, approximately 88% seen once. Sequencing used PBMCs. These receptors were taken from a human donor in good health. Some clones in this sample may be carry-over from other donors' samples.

CDR3 residues: CASSLGSSANTGELFF. CDR3 DNA sequence: TGCGCCAGCAGCTTGGGTAGCTCCGCGAACACCGGGGAGCTGTTTTTT. The chain links TRBV5-1 to TRBJ2-2; D is uncertain. The germline V and J ends were trimmed by 0 bases and 0 bases, with 9 bases remaining between them. Germline V gene data show CDR1 as SGHRS and CDR2 as YFSETQ. CDR3 size: 16 residues.

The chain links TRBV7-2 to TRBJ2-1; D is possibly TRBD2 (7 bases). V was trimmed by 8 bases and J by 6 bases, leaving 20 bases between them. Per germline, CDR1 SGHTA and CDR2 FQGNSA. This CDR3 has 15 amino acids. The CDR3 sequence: CASAEAGRGGNEQFF. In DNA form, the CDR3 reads TGTGCCAGCGCCGAAGCGGGGAGGGGGGGCAATGAGCAGTTCTTC.

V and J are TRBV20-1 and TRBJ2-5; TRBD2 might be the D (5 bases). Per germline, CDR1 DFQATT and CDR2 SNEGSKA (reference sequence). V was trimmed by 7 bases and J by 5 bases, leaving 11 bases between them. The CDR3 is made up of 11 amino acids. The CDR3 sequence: CSVPRGETQYF. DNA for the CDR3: TGCAGTGTCCCTAGAGGGGAGACCCAGTACTTC.

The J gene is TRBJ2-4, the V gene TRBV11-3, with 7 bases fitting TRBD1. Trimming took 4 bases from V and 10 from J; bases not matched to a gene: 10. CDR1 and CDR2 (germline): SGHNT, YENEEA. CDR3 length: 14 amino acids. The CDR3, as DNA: TGTGCCAGCAGCTCAGCCGGAACAGGGGATATTCAGTACTTC. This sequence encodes CASSSAGTGDIQYF.

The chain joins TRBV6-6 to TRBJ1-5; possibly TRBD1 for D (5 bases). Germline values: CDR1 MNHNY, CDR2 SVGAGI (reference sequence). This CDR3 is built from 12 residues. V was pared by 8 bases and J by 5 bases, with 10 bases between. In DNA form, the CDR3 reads TGTGCCAGCGGGGGAGGGGATCAGCCCCAGCATTTT. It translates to CASGGGDQPQHF.

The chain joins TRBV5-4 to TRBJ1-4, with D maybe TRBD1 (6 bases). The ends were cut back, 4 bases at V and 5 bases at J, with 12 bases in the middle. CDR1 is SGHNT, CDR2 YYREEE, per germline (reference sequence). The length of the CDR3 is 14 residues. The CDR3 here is CASSKQGANEKLFF. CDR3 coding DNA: TGTGCCAGCAGCAAACAGGGAGCAAATGAAAAACTGTTTTTT.

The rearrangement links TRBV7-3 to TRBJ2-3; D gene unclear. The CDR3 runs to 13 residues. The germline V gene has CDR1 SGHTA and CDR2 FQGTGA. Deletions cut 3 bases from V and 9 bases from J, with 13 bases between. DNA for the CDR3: TGTGCCAGCAGCTTTGGTGGGCTCCCAACGCAGTATTTT. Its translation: CASSFGGLPTQYF.

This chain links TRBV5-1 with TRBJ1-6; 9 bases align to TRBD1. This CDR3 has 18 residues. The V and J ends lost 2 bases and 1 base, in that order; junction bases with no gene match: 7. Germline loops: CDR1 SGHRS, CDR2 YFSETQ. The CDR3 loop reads CASSFAPQGASYNSPLHF. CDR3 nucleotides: TGCGCCAGCAGCTTTGCCCCACAGGGGGCTTCCTATAATTCACCCCTCCACTTT.

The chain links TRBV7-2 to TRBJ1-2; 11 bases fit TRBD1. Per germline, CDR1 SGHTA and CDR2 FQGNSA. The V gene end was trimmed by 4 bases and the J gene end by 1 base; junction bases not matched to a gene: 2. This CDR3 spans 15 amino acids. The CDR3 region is CASSSGTGGNYGYTF. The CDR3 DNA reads TGTGCCAGCAGCTCCGGGACAGGGGGTAACTATGGCTACACCTTC.

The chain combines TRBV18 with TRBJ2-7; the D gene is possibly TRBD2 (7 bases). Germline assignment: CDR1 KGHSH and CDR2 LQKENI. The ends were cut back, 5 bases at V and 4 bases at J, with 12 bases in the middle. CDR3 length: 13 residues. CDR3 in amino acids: CASSGGGDYEQYF. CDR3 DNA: TGTGCCAGCTCAGGAGGGGGGGATTACGAGCAGTACTTC.